This TCR beta chain was sequenced in a study of blood T cells in healthy people across ages (dated by TCRdb to the mid-2010s). Concerning the study at large: Template switching captured roughly one uniquely barcoded TCR beta cDNA molecule per two T cells in model experiments. Two additional independent replicas of 1 million unique cDNA reads from the same blood draw were analyzed for two donors (one aged 18 to 29 and one aged 80 or older). Four age groups were formed from the donors: young (average approximately 15 years), middle-aged (approximately 42), aged (62) and long-lived (82). To avoid experimental bias, donors of different ages were spread randomly across the sequencing lanes. Using deep sequencing normalized with unique cDNA molecular identifiers, the study measured how TCR beta repertoire diversity changes with age. Here is what the overall study found, with its caveats: Compared with the aged group, the long-lived group had more naive CD4+ T cells, fewer expanded clones and increased TCR diversity, a pattern suggesting age selection. There was a strong correlation between observed TCR beta diversity and the percentage of naive T cells measured by flow cytometry. As age increased, observed TCR beta diversity per million T cells dropped in a roughly linear way, and a significant reduction was already evident by age 40. Because the CMV infection status of the donors was unknown, age-related changes in expanded clonotypes may potentially have been confounded. Conclusive comparison of naive and antigen-experienced compartments was prevented by the profiling of bulk unsorted PBMCs. Estimates of total diversity based on one million sequenced T cells were regarded as lower bounds and as underestimates.

The library was made by 5' RACE. A second PCR of roughly 6 to 12 cycles was run with a J-beta primer mix and a sample-barcoded 5' primer. Each TCR beta cDNA molecule received a unique molecular identifier from a template-switch 5' adaptor carrying 12 random nucleotides. At least 2.5 million CDR3-containing paired-end reads were obtained from each sample. All of the RNA was converted into first-strand cDNA using the Mint cDNA synthesis kit, with a TRBC-specific oligonucleotide serving as the primer. All cDNA was treated with uracil-DNA glycosylase and then went through a first 18-cycle PCR with the universal primers M1SS and BC2_uni_R. As for how the authors treated the data: Each sample was normalized by randomly selecting 1 million high-quality reads, each carrying a distinct molecular identifier. Reads with shared molecular identifiers were discarded instead of being binned into consensus sequences. CDR3 identification, clonotype clustering and error correction used MiTCR with a Q25 quality threshold and the strictest error-elimination algorithm. A nonparametric unseen species model with Euler transformation was used to estimate lower-bound total TCR beta diversity. TCRdb reran the public reads through fastp at Q25 and MiXCR, keeping productive beta chains. Every distinct CDR3 protein forms one entry, paired with its most common genes and DNA. These V and J calls rely on TCRdb rather than the paper's analysis. The sample table records fewer than 2 million distinct CDR3 sequences; about 39% of these occur just once. Of the sample, 23% is held by the ten largest clones.

In the case of this clonotype: The antigen it recognizes is unknown. Base qualities are not provided; no much larger clone lies one nucleotide away.

The donors were 40 or so Caucasian individuals from Russia, aged roughly 6 to 100 years, who were systemically healthy. Each donor gave 9.5 to 10 milliliters of peripheral blood, drawn into EDTA-treated Vacutainer tubes. PBMCs were isolated by Ficoll-Paque density-gradient centrifugation, with at least 6.5 million obtained per sample. Trizol reagent was used to extract total RNA from the PBMCs, yielding at least 6 micrograms per sample. For every donor, an aliquot of PBMCs went through flow cytometry to measure the percentages of naive CD45RAhigh/CD27high T cells. Taken from the germline V gene (reference sequence), the CDR1 and CDR2 loops are SEHNR and FQNEAQ. From its cysteine to its phenylalanine, the CDR3 spans 15 amino acids. This entry keeps only the CDR3 DNA: 45 bases, framed from base 1. Trimming accounts for 4 bases at V and 5 bases at J, while the number of junction bases matched to no gene is 9.

The rearrangement joined TRBV7-9 to TRBJ2-5, with TRBD1 identical over 8 junction bases. The source of this sequence is a human donor in good health. Sequenced input: blood. The CDR3 protein: CASSSWTGRLETQYF. The DNA reads as follows: TGTGCCAGCAGCTCCTGGACAGGGAGGTTGGAGACCCAGTACTTC.